This T cell receptor (beta chain) emerged from a study of OX40 agonist ivuxolimab in advanced cancers. The ends lost 3 bases at V and 6 bases at J; junction bases unmatched: 2. This CDR3 region has 15 residues. In germline, CDR1 is SEHNR, CDR2 FQNEAQ (reference sequence). Here immunoSEQ multiplex PCR was the method, and the copy in TCRdb shows in-frame clones only, minus some. The data contain tens of thousands of clones, around 88% of them singletons. The chain employs TRBV7-9 and TRBJ2-1; TRBD2 matches 13 bases. The sequencing used CD4+ or CD8+ T cells sorted from blood, collected in a trial of the OX40 agonist ivuxolimab. The clonotype originates from an adult with an advanced solid tumor such as melanoma, head and neck, liver or kidney cancer. The CDR3 sequence: CASSFGLAGVNEQFF. The CDR3 DNA is TGTGCCAGCAGCTTCGGACTAGCGGGGGTCAATGAGCAGTTCTTC. Together with reference TRBV7-9 and TRBJ2-1, the CDR3 gives the full variable domain: DTGVSQNPRHKITKRGQNVTFRCDPISEHNRLYWYRQTLGQGPEFLTYFQNEAQLEKSRLLSDRFSAERPKGSFSTLEIQRTEQGDSAMYLCASSFGLAGVNEQFFGPGTRLTVL.